This T cell receptor beta chain is from a study of T cell repertoires in cytomegalovirus infection. Across the whole study: Well-studied HLA-B-restricted CMV epitopes were used in the study alongside recently identified HLA-C-restricted ones. In public TCR beta signatures, there were indications of both CMV infection and matching HLA type. Regarding the study as a whole: There were HLA-C-restricted CMV-specific TCR beta clonotypes dominating the ex vivo response. Carriers of CMV and the relevant HLA type were discriminated by public TCR beta frequency.

TCRdb re-analysed the reads in MiXCR, keeping a single row per CDR3 protein. There are approximately 590,000 distinct CDR3 sequences in the sample; around two fifths occur only once, and about 48% lies in the top ten. The CDR3 spans 15 residues. From germline, CDR1 is LGHDT and CDR2 YNNKEL (reference sequence). Deletions cut 5 bases from V and 1 base from J, with 12 bases between. A remark on this clonotype: Its antigen remains unknown.

Sample: cultured PBMCs, taken from culture after CMV antigen stimulation. The V gene is TRBV3-1, the J gene TRBJ2-1; a weak D match, TRBD2 (6 bases). The sequence derives from a human donor in good health (CMV status not recorded). Some clones in this sample may be carry-over from other donors' samples. CDR3 sequence: CASSEQAGSYNEQFF. The CDR3 DNA sequence: TGTGCCAGCAGCGAGCAAGCGGGTTCCTACAATGAGCAGTTCTTC.